This is a list of T cell receptor beta chains from one sample in a study of T cell responses to AZD1222 COVID-19 vaccine. The method was immunoSEQ multiplex PCR; TCRdb's version includes in-frame clones alone and lacks a portion of them. The top ten hold 4.4% of the sample, which has about 130,000 clones, roughly 88% seen once. The sequencing here drew on peripheral blood, taken on day 0 of MenACWY control vaccination. All receptors derive from an adult in good health. CDR3s include the opening cysteine and the closing phenylalanine or tryptophan.

j_call v_call cdr3_aa
TRBJ2-3 TRBV5-1 CASSSTDTQYF
TRBJ1-5 TRBV6-1 CASSESGISNQPQHF
TRBJ2-5 TRBV5-1 CASSAGLAGPWETQYF
TRBJ2-2 TRBV4-2 CASSQEGWASRPNTGELFF
TRBJ2-7 TRBV7-2 CASSSSGPRYEQYF
TRBJ2-3 TRBV7-9 CASSLVARVDRAVTDTQYF
TRBJ1-6 TRBV3-1/TRBV3-2 CASSQDGGAGASSYNSPLHF
TRBJ1-3 TRBV6-6 CASSYSNGNTIYF
TRBJ2-3 TRBV7-8 CASSLLSGFELKADTQYF
TRBJ1-2 TRBV7-9 CASSPWDRDGYGYTF
TRBJ2-2 TRBV3-1/TRBV3-2 CASSYMDRTGELFF
TRBJ2-5 TRBV7-9 CASSFGTGQETQYF
TRBJ2-1 TRBV18 CASSPTGTGEFHEQFF
TRBJ1-2 TRBV28 CASSTTLNYGYTF
TRBJ2-2 TRBV29-1 CSVDFSGGNTGELFF
TRBJ1-5 TRBV15 CATRDPKGNQPQHF
TRBJ2-1 TRBV10-3 CAISGGVGSGSWDEQFF